The sample holds many counts of the clone carrying this TCR beta chain. The data were taken from a study of metastatic and nonmetastatic thyroid tumors. Not a single patient had been given any form of treatment at any point before undergoing thyroid surgery. TCRdb re-clonotyped the PCR reads through MiXCR. The profile covers 43,000 or so clones, with 4% appearing a single time and about 9.8% taken by the ten largest. The CDR3 totals 14 residues. The V gene's germline CDR1 is SGHNT and CDR2 YENEEA. Trimming cost V 3 bases and J 3 bases, with 9 bases left between them. The chain has TRBV11-3 and TRBJ2-1; D call uncertain. The source of this sequence is a female donor with papillary thyroid cancer or a benign thyroid nodule (not recorded which). Some clones in this sample may be carry-over from other donors' samples. The source material was blood. Here the CDR3 DNA reads TGTGCCAGCAGCTTGAAAAACGGCTACAATGAGCAGTTCTTC. Translating it yields CASSLKNGYNEQFF.